Listed here are 17 T cell receptor beta chains from one sample, sequenced in a study of T-cell memory formation after mild COVID-19. In TCRdb, the 5' RACE reads were re-called with MiXCR into one record per CDR3 protein. The sample lists 110,000 or so distinct CDR3 sequences, 18% occurring once. The sequencing input was PBMCs or a T cell subset sorted from them (not recorded which). The source is a man between 18 and 29 years old who had mild COVID-19 (a few samples of this study predate the infection). Cell type and time point are not known.

This clonotype has a handful of counts. This chain links TRBV24-1 with TRBJ2-2; 7 positions match TRBD1. The CDR3 length is 12 residues. V was clipped by 6 bases and J by 15 bases; unmatched bases: 9. Germline values: CDR1 KGHDR, CDR2 SFDVKD. The CDR3 DNA reads as TGTGCCACCAGTCCCTCGGACAGGACGATGTTTTTT. It specifies CATSPSDRTMFF.

The rearrangement links TRBV11-2 to TRBJ1-1; D is perhaps TRBD1 (5 bases). CDR3 length equals 15 residues. Looked up from germline, CDR1 is SGHAT and CDR2 is FQNNGV. V was trimmed by 5 bases and J by 2 bases, leaving 15 bases between them. CDR3 region: CASSPGAGYNTEAFF. Here the CDR3 DNA reads TGTGCCAGCAGCCCTGGGGCGGGCTATAACACTGAAGCTTTCTTT.

This clonotype was detected many times. The V call is TRBV7-2, the J call TRBJ2-1; D may be TRBD2 (5 bases). Trimming took 4 bases from V and 7 from J, leaving 11 bases between them. The germline CDR1 and CDR2 sequences are SGHTA and FQGNSA. The length of the CDR3 is 13 residues. CDR3 nucleotide sequence: TGTGCCAGCAGCTCCTCTAGCTGGAATGAGCAGTTCTTC. It codes for CASSSSSWNEQFF.

This clonotype was picked up a small number of times. The CDR3 DNA reads as TGTGCCAGCAGCGGGGAACCTATCCGCACAGATACGCAGTATTTT. Encoded protein: CASSGEPIRTDTQYF. This sequence joins TRBV7-2 and TRBJ2-3; D is unresolved. The CDR3 length is 15 residues. From germline, CDR1 is SGHTA and CDR2 FQGNSA. V shed 5 bases and J shed 1 base, with 13 bases lying between them.

This chain uses TRBV4-3 with TRBJ1-1, with 10 bases that match TRBD1. Trimming cost V 4 bases and J 5 bases; bases outside gene matches: 10. The CDR3 runs 16 residues. Germline V gives CDR1 LGHNA, CDR2 YSLEER. The CDR3 bases are TGCGCCAGCAGCCCGATAGACAGGGGGCGAATTACTGAAGCTTTCTTT. It codes for CASSPIDRGRITEAFF.

This clonotype was picked up many times. CDR3 DNA: TGCGCCAGCAGCTTCTGGGGGCGGGATACGCAGTATTTT. Its translation is CASSFWGRDTQYF. The chain combines TRBV5-1 with TRBJ2-3; TRBD1 is a possible D gene (6 bases). This CDR3 is 13 amino acids long. CDR1 is SGHRS, CDR2 YFSETQ, per germline. Trimming took 2 bases from V and 6 from J, leaving 10 bases between them.

The genes are TRBV7-6 and TRBJ2-5; D not resolved. CDR1 is SGHVS and CDR2 is FNYEAQ in the germline V gene. V shed 2 bases and J shed 0 bases, with 7 bases lying between them. The CDR3 sequence is 14 residues long. The CDR3 bases are TGTGCCAGCAGCTTAACAGTTAACCAAGAGACCCAGTACTTC. Protein sequence: CASSLTVNQETQYF.

This chain connects TRBV5-1 to TRBJ2-7, with D possibly being TRBD2 (7 bases). CDR1 is SGHRS, CDR2 YFSETQ, per germline. Trimming left V 4 bases short and J 3 bases short, with 14 bases between. This CDR3 contains 14 residues. This CDR3 is CASSPLGGHYEQYV. The CDR3 DNA reads TGCGCCAGCAGCCCGCTGGGGGGGCACTACGAGCAGTACGTC.

This clonotype was observed a handful of times. The V and J genes are TRBV6-5 and TRBJ2-1; 11 bases line up with TRBD1. In germline, CDR1 is MNHEY, CDR2 SVGAGI. The CDR3 consists of 15 residues. V gave up 4 bases and J gave up 9 bases; unmatched junction bases: 8. CDR3 DNA: TGTGCCAGCAGTTTTCGCGGGACAGGGGGGGGTGAGCAGTTCTTC. Protein product: CASSFRGTGGGEQFF.

In this sample, this clonotype turned up a few times. The chain couples TRBV12-3 or TRBV12-4 to TRBJ2-1; possibly TRBD2 for D (7 bases). Trimming pared 0 bases from V and 8 bases from J, leaving 11 bases between. The CDR3 has 14 residues. CDR3 residues: CASSLAGGGDEQFF. In DNA, the CDR3 is TGTGCCAGCAGTTTAGCGGGGGGGGGCGATGAGCAGTTCTTC.

The rearrangement joins TRBV12-3 or TRBV12-4 to TRBJ2-5, with D perhaps given as TRBD1 or TRBD2 (5 bases each). V lost 5 bases, J lost 3 bases, and 16 bases lay in between. The CDR3 is 15 residues long. The CDR3 sequence is CASSKPGPRKETQYF. CDR3 bases: TGTGCCAGCAGTAAACCGGGACCGAGAAAAGAGACCCAGTACTTC.

In its sample, this clonotype was seen a few times. This chain joins TRBV12-3 or TRBV12-4 and TRBJ2-1, with 7 bases aligning to TRBD1. The CDR3 has 14 amino acids. V shed 5 bases, J shed 3 bases, and the junction held 4 bases outside the gene matches. CDR3 region: CASSGQAHYNEQFF. The CDR3 DNA follows: TGTGCCAGCAGTGGACAGGCTCACTACAATGAGCAGTTCTTC.

V gene TRBV20-1 combines with J gene TRBJ1-5; 11 bases are a match to TRBD1. Trimming at V came to 7 bases and at J to 7 bases, leaving 6 bases not matched to a gene. The germline CDR1 and CDR2 sequences are DFQATT and SNEGSKA (reference sequence). This CDR3 has 13 amino acids. CDR3 bases: TGCAGTGTGCGAGGGACAGGGGGACAGCCCCAGCATTTT. Its translation is CSVRGTGGQPQHF.

This rearrangement joins TRBV4-1 to TRBJ2-5; D is undetermined. In germline, CDR1 is MGHRA, CDR2 YSYEKL. Deletions cut 2 bases from V and 5 bases from J, with 6 bases between. This CDR3 has 12 amino acids. The CDR3 bases are TGCGCCAGCAGCCAACTTATGGAGACCCAGTACTTC. Protein: CASSQLMETQYF.

This clonotype was found a few times. The rearrangement joins TRBV7-3 to TRBJ2-1; 8 nucleotides line up with TRBD2. Germline trimming cut 0 bases from V and 5 bases from J; bases unmatched to any gene: 6. From germline, CDR1 is SGHTA and CDR2 FQGTGA. This CDR3 has 16 amino acids. The CDR3 nucleotides are TGTGCCAGCAGCTTAACGGGCCGGGGGGGCCACAATGAGCAGTTCTTC. Encoded protein: CASSLTGRGGHNEQFF.

The chain combines TRBV5-4 with TRBJ2-1; the match to TRBD1 covers 10 bases. The J segment lost 5 bases and the V segment lost 4 bases, leaving 6 bases of the junction unmatched. The CDR3 runs 15 residues. Germline V lookup: CDR1 SGHNT, CDR2 YYREEE (reference sequence). DNA for the CDR3: TGTGCCAGCAGCCCCCGGGACAGGGGTGACAATGAGCAGTTCTTC. Amino acid sequence: CASSPRDRGDNEQFF.

In this sample, this clonotype turned up a few times. The genes are TRBV7-2 and TRBJ2-5; 7 nucleotides agree with TRBD1. Trimming cost V 1 base and J 4 bases; bases outside gene matches: 9. Per germline, CDR1 SGHTA and CDR2 FQGNSA. This CDR3 contains 16 residues. The CDR3 spells CASSLGAQTGIETQYF. For the CDR3, the DNA is TGTGCCAGCAGCTTAGGAGCCCAGACAGGGATAGAGACCCAGTACTTC.